Included here is one T cell receptor (beta chain) sequence, with context. It has no known antigen specificity. Base qualities are not recorded, but no much larger clone differs from it by a single base. The sample belongs to a study of OX40 agonist ivuxolimab in advanced cancers. Broadly, across the study: Ivuxolimab was a fully human IgG2 agonistic monoclonal antibody targeting the costimulatory receptor OX40 (CD134). The paper covers the monotherapy dose-escalation part of the phase I ivuxolimab trial, which included N ≈ 54 patients. Intravenous ivuxolimab was administered to patients every 2 weeks at six dose levels: 0.01, 0.1, 0.3, 1.5, 3 and 10 mg/kg. Prior anti-PD-1, anti-PD-L1 or anti-CTLA-4 therapy was permitted, and 30% to 50% of dose-escalation patients had received checkpoint inhibitors. Partial responses occurred in three dose-escalation patients: two with cutaneous melanoma and one with hepatocellular carcinoma. Of the roughly 52 patients in dose escalation, about 20 had hepatocellular carcinoma, approximately 15 had melanoma, 9 had renal cell carcinoma and 9 had head and neck cancer. In the dose-escalation cohort, more than 75% of patients were male, and the mean age was about 55 years, with a range of about 20 to 79. The purpose of peripheral TCRbeta sequencing was to test whether ivuxolimab changed TCR sequence diversity and led to clonal T-cell expansion.

Genomic DNA was isolated from the sorted cells so that the TCRbeta CDR3 region could be sequenced. TCRbeta CDR3 regions were sequenced using the immunoSEQ Assay. As stored in TCRdb, this immuneACCESS dataset retains in-frame rearrangements with V and J assigned. A fraction of the clones does not appear; measured against another copy, unresolved V genes explain less than half of the discrepancy, and the remainder lacks a known reason. The sample has tens of thousands of clones on record, about nine tenths of them singletons. The leading ten clones occupy 2.2% of the sample. The trial excluded patients who had a history of autoimmune disease or who were on systemic immunosuppression. In every dose cohort, peripheral blood was drawn for TCR sequencing at baseline, cycle 4 day 1, and cycle 7 day 1. The samples were taken from a phase I, first-in-human, multicenter, open-label dose-escalation trial of ivuxolimab. Adults with locally advanced or metastatic melanoma, renal cell carcinoma, hepatocellular carcinoma or head and neck squamous cell carcinoma were enrolled in the trial. CD4+ and CD8+ T cells were sorted separately from peripheral blood before TCR sequencing.

Study-wide findings and limitations: At doses of 0.1 to 3.0 mg/kg, clonal expansion of both CD4+ and CD8+ blood T cells was observed from baseline to week 6. Partial responders in the 0.1-3.0 mg/kg groups had among the lowest normalized peripheral clonal expansion, especially among CD8+ T cells. Low levels of normalized T-cell clonal expansion were also seen in some patients who did not respond. The antigen specificity of the clonally expanded peripheral T cells was not determined. On average, CD8+ T cells showed more expanded clones than CD4+ T cells after ivuxolimab.

The receptor's source is an adult with an advanced solid tumor such as melanoma, head and neck, liver or kidney cancer. The material was CD4+ or CD8+ T cells sorted from blood, obtained in a trial of the OX40 agonist ivuxolimab.

In nucleotide form, the sequence is TGTGCCAGCAGCTATGGACAGGGAATTAATTCACCCCTCCACTTT. This encodes CASSYGQGINSPLHF. The V gene is TRBV7-8 and the J gene is TRBJ1-6, with TRBD1 identical over 8 junction bases. Relative to germline, V is missing 4 bases and J is missing 6 bases, with 5 bases of the junction outside any gene match. The germline V gene yields SGHVS for CDR1 and FQNEAQ for CDR2. From cysteine to phenylalanine, the CDR3 is 15 amino acids long. Only the CDR3 DNA is retained, 45 bases long and in frame from the first base.